The 10 T cell receptor beta chains given below trace back to one sample, sequenced in a study of PD-L1 blockade in urothelial cancer. Measured with immunoSEQ multiplex PCR; TCRdb has only the in-frame clones, and not every one. The sample contains over 100,000 clones, roughly 90% of which appear only once. Time point in this sample: peripheral blood 6 weeks after treatment start. The sample consisted of PBMCs, taken around atezolizumab (anti-PD-L1) treatment. Every receptor here comes from a man in his fifties or sixties with urothelial cancer.

The rearrangement joins TRBV5-5 to TRBJ1-5; 8 bases map to TRBD1. The CDR3 has 18 amino acids. V was pared by 3 bases and J by 9 bases, with 20 bases of the junction left unmatched. Germline V gene sequence: CDR1 SGHKS, CDR2 YYEKEE (reference sequence). The CDR3 spells CASSWGATGQQGVWPQHF. CDR3 bases: TGTGCCAGCAGCTGGGGAGCTACGGGTCAACAGGGGGTTTGGCCCCAGCATTTT.

The CDR3 region has the DNA TGTGCCAGCTCCTTCGCCCAGGGGAACACCGGGGAGCTGTTTTTT. The encoded protein is CASSFAQGNTGELFF. The chain combines TRBV18 with TRBJ2-2; D might be TRBD1 (5 bases). V was shortened by 6 bases and J by 1 base, with 12 bases between the two germline ends. In germline, CDR1 is KGHSH, CDR2 LQKENI. The CDR3 consists of 15 residues.

In DNA, the CDR3 is TGTGCCAGCAGCCAAGATGCGGGTTCCTACGAGCAGTACTTC. This translates into CASSQDAGSYEQYF. The V gene is TRBV4-2, the J gene TRBJ2-7; D is perhaps TRBD2 (5 bases). Trimming stripped 0 bases from V and 1 base from J, with 7 bases between. The germline V gene encodes CDR1 LGHNA and CDR2 YNFKEQ. The CDR3 has 14 amino acids.

The CDR3 spells CASRRTSGSGELFF. CDR3 DNA: TGTGCCAGCAGGCGGACTAGCGGTTCCGGGGAGCTGTTTTTT. The V and J genes are TRBV6-6 and TRBJ2-2; TRBD2 matches 10 bases. The CDR3 runs to 14 residues. Germline V gene sequence: CDR1 MNHNY, CDR2 SVGAGI (reference sequence). The junction had 4 bases not matched to a gene; V was cut back by 6 bases and J by 6 bases.

The rearrangement joins TRBV5-4 to TRBJ1-1, with D possibly being TRBD1 (5 bases). Germline V gene sequence: CDR1 SGHNT, CDR2 YYREEE (reference sequence). The ends were cut back, 4 bases at V and 0 bases at J, with 13 bases in the middle. This CDR3 has 15 residues. In DNA, the CDR3 is TGTGCCAGCAGCCTTTCCGGGACTCTGAACACTGAAGCTTTCTTT. Amino acids: CASSLSGTLNTEAFF.

To note about this clone: The same CDR3 also results from other DNA sequences found in this sample. The rearrangement links TRBV5-1 to TRBJ2-3; 10 bases are shared with TRBD2. In germline, CDR1 is SGHRS, CDR2 YFSETQ. V gave up 0 bases and J gave up 1 base; unmatched junction bases: 2. The CDR3 consists of 16 residues. The CDR3 loop reads CASSLAGTSGTDTQYF. The DNA of the CDR3 is TGCGCCAGCAGCTTGGCCGGGACTAGCGGCACAGATACGCAGTATTTT.

This chain links TRBV5-8 with TRBJ1-3; no definite D call. Germline V gene lookup returns CDR1 SGHTS and CDR2 YDEGEE. The CDR3 contains 14 residues. Trimming took 3 bases from V and 1 from J, leaving 8 bases between them. The CDR3 protein is CASSSTISGNTIYF. For the CDR3, the DNA is TGTGCCAGCAGCTCGACAATTTCTGGAAACACCATATATTTT. The complete variable domain, with remaining parts taken from reference TRBV5-8 and TRBJ1-3, reads EAGVTQSPTHLIKTRGQQATLRCSPISGHTSVYWYQQALGLGLQFLLWYDEGEERNRGNFPPRFSGRQFPNYSSELNVNALELEDSALYLCASSSTISGNTIYFGEGSWLTVV.

This rearrangement joins TRBV27 to TRBJ2-7; the match to TRBD2 covers 9 bases. This CDR3 has 16 residues. The germline CDR1 and CDR2 sequences are MNHEY and SMNVEV (reference sequence). V gave up 0 bases and J gave up 0 bases; unmatched junction bases: 3. This CDR3 is CASSLSAGGNSYEQYF. In DNA, the CDR3 is TGTGCCAGCAGTTTATCGGCGGGAGGGAACTCCTACGAGCAGTACTTC.

The table lists this clone with a count of one. The CDR3 DNA reads TGTGCCAGCAGCTTGTTCAGCGGTGAACAAGAGACCCAGTACTTC. This translates into CASSLFSGEQETQYF. The chain has TRBV5-6 and TRBJ2-5; tentatively, D is TRBD2 (5 bases). This CDR3 contains 15 residues. CDR1 and CDR2 from the germline V gene are SGHDT and YYEEEE. Trimming stripped 1 base from V and 2 bases from J, with 12 bases between.

This clone is a singleton in its sample. The genes are TRBV29-1 and TRBJ1-1; tentative D call: TRBD1 (6 bases). Between the trimmed V and J ends, which lost 7 bases and 5 bases, there was a span of 17 bases. Germline V gene data show CDR1 as SQVTM and CDR2 as ANQGSEA. The CDR3 has 13 amino acids. CDR3 residues: CSAATGMGTEAFF. In DNA, the CDR3 is TGCAGCGCGGCAACAGGGATGGGGACTGAAGCTTTCTTT.